The rows below give T cell receptor beta chains drawn from one sample of a study of blood T cell repertoires in COVID-19. The table came from immunoSEQ multiplex PCR; TCRdb's copy has only in-frame clones and leaves some out. The sample yields 85,000 to 130,000 clones, 65% to 75% seen once. Sample: peripheral blood. These receptors came from a human donor with acute or convalescent COVID-19. The donor label of this sample is uncertain. CDR3s include the opening cysteine and the closing phenylalanine or tryptophan. A D gene is named only where the DNA matches it firmly. A row's size may be missing; if present it is once, few, many or a size class.

-	-	TRBJ2-2	TRBV12-5	CASEEIGRPGELFF	TGTGCTAGTGAGGAGATTGGTCGTCCGGGGGAGCTGTTTTTT
-	-	TRBJ2-3	TRBV5-8	CASSLWGGTSTDTQYF	TGTGCCAGCAGCTTGTGGGGCGGGACTAGCACAGATACGCAGTATTTT
-	-	TRBJ1-2	TRBV19	CASSMRAHYGYTF	TGTGCCAGTAGTATGAGGGCACACTATGGCTACACCTTC
-	-	TRBJ1-4	TRBV5-1	CASSHFGPGSRAEKLFF	TGCGCCAGCAGCCATTTCGGGCCCGGGAGTAGGGCTGAAAAACTGTTTTTT
TRBD1	once	TRBJ1-1	TRBV18	CASSPGQGALGTEAFF	TGTGCCAGCTCACCTGGACAGGGGGCTTTAGGGACTGAAGCTTTCTTT
-	-	TRBJ1-1	TRBV20-1	CSPGRTEAFF	TGCAGTCCCGGGAGGACTGAAGCTTTCTTT
TRBD2	-	TRBJ2-7	TRBV10-2	CASSEGTSGGHEQYF	TGCGCCAGCAGTGAGGGGACTAGCGGGGGCCACGAGCAGTACTTC
-	-	TRBJ2-5	TRBV28	CASSSGGGDSETQYF	TGTGCCAGCAGTTCGGGGGGCGGGGATTCTGAGACCCAGTACTTC
TRBD1	-	TRBJ2-3	TRBV13	CASSAGTGTTDTQYF	TGTGCCAGCAGCGCTGGGACAGGGACCACAGATACGCAGTATTTT
TRBD1	-	TRBJ2-1	TRBV5-5	CASSAPTGPPYVEQFF	TGTGCCAGCAGCGCGCCGACAGGGCCTCCTTACGTTGAGCAGTTCTTC
-	-	TRBJ1-5	TRBV7-9	CASSLGGTEPQHF	TGTGCCAGCAGCTTGGGCGGGACGGAGCCCCAGCATTTT
-	once	TRBJ2-1	TRBV6-2/TRBV6-3	CASSSGSWDNEQFF	TGTGCCAGCAGTTCGGGTTCCTGGGACAATGAGCAGTTCTTC
TRBD1	few	TRBJ2-5	TRBV2	CASRRETGGEKTQYF	TGTGCCAGCAGACGGGAGACAGGGGGAGAGAAGACCCAGTACTTC
-	once	TRBJ2-7	TRBV5-5	CASSLSLGSYEQYF	TGTGCCAGCAGCTTGAGCCTAGGTTCCTACGAGCAGTACTTC
-	-	TRBJ1-4	TRBV6-6	CASTSPRGNEKLFF	TGTGCCAGCACCTCGCCCCGGGGAAATGAAAAACTGTTTTTT
TRBD2	-	TRBJ2-5	TRBV12-5	CASGLGAGGLRETQYF	TGTGCTAGTGGTTTGGGAGCGGGGGGGCTAAGAGAGACCCAGTACTTC
TRBD2	once	TRBJ2-1	TRBV4-2	CASSQEDSGGYNEQFF	TGTGCCAGCAGCCAAGAGGATAGCGGGGGCTACAATGAGCAGTTCTTC
TRBD1	-	TRBJ1-1	TRBV2	CASSWGQGQAFF	TGTGCCAGCAGCTGGGGACAGGGCCAAGCTTTCTTT
-	-	TRBJ1-1	TRBV27	CASSSNRVNTEAFF	TGTGCCAGCAGTTCCAACAGGGTGAACACTGAAGCTTTCTTT
-	-	TRBJ2-1	TRBV11-1	CASSFKVGGYNEQFF	TGTGCCAGCAGCTTTAAGGTGGGAGGATACAATGAGCAGTTCTTC
-	-	TRBJ2-1	TRBV7-6	CASSLAFSSYNEQFF	TGTGCCAGCAGCTTAGCGTTTAGCTCCTACAATGAGCAGTTCTTC
-	-	TRBJ2-5	TRBV24-1	CATSGSVGETQYF	TGTGCCACCAGTGGCTCCGTCGGGGAGACCCAGTACTTC
-	-	TRBJ1-1	TRBV19	CASSISGGRTEAFF	TGTGCCAGTAGTATTTCGGGGGGCCGCACTGAAGCTTTCTTT
-	-	TRBJ2-7	TRBV5-3	CARSLGSQGRYEQYF	TGTGCCAGAAGCTTGGGATCACAGGGGAGGTACGAGCAGTACTTC
TRBD1	once	TRBJ2-6	TRBV27	CASSLSRGRVGANVLTF	TGTGCCAGCAGTTTATCTAGGGGGCGCGTTGGGGCCAACGTCCTGACTTTC
-	-	TRBJ1-1	TRBV2	CASRQAMNTEAFF	TGTGCCAGCAGACAGGCCATGAACACTGAAGCTTTCTTT
-	-	TRBJ2-7	TRBV21-1	CASSLHRGFSYEQYF	TGTGCCAGCAGCCTTCACAGGGGCTTCTCCTACGAGCAGTACTTC
TRBD1	-	TRBJ2-5	TRBV29-1	CSAYRGLGETQYF	TGCAGCGCCTACAGGGGGCTGGGAGAGACCCAGTACTTC
TRBD1	-	TRBJ1-5	TRBV5-1	CASSTGANNQPQHF	TGCGCCAGCAGCACAGGGGCGAACAATCAGCCCCAGCATTTT
TRBD1	-	TRBJ1-1	TRBV3-1/TRBV3-2	CASSQGQGARAFF	TGTGCCAGCAGCCAGGGACAGGGGGCGCGGGCTTTCTTT
-	-	TRBJ2-1	TRBV27	CASSLYNEQFF	TGTGCCAGCAGTCTCTACAATGAGCAGTTCTTC
-	-	TRBJ1-4	TRBV5-1	CASSPGERGEKLFF	TGCGCCAGCAGCCCGGGGGAGAGGGGCGAAAAACTGTTTTTT
-	-	TRBJ1-3	TRBV6-5	CASTGQISGNTIYF	TGTGCCAGCACGGGACAAATCTCTGGAAACACCATATATTTT
TRBD1	-	TRBJ2-2	TRBV6-5	CASRRQGGNTGELFF	TGTGCCAGCAGGCGACAGGGGGGTAACACCGGGGAGCTGTTTTTT
-	-	TRBJ1-5	TRBV19	CASTFGGGNRQPQHF	TGTGCCAGTACCTTCGGGGGGGGCAATCGTCAGCCCCAGCATTTT
TRBD2	few	TRBJ2-5	TRBV18	CASSPPWRGEETQYF	TGTGCCAGCTCACCACCGTGGCGGGGGGAAGAGACCCAGTACTTC
-	-	TRBJ2-5	TRBV30	CAWSRRLETQYF	TGTGCCTGGAGTCGGAGACTAGAGACCCAGTACTTC
TRBD1	once	TRBJ1-6	TRBV6-1	CASSERTGGHSPLHF	TGTGCCAGCAGTGAGAGGACAGGGGGCCACTCACCCCTCCACTTT
TRBD1	-	TRBJ2-4	TRBV4-1	CASSQGNGQGENIQYF	TGCGCCAGCAGCCAAGGAAACGGACAGGGAGAAAACATTCAGTACTTC
-	-	TRBJ1-2	TRBV7-9	CASSLKTPDPNYGYTF	TGTGCCAGCAGCTTGAAGACACCTGACCCGAACTATGGCTACACCTTC
-	-	TRBJ1-1	TRBV6-1	CASSLSSEAFF	TGTGCCAGCAGCCTTTCTTCTGAAGCTTTCTTT